This section outlines one T cell receptor (beta chain) sequence together with its context. The sample belongs to a study of cytomegalovirus exposure and HLA in healthy donors. Use of 60 Vbeta and 13 Jbeta primers characterized the PCR. Profiling relied on immunoSEQ multiplex PCR, and the TCRdb table lists in-frame clones only, not all of them. Altogether fewer than 130,000 clones are present, roughly 71% being singletons, with the ten largest covering roughly 10%. The CDR3 totals 10 residues. The germline gives CDR1 LNHDA, CDR2 SQIVND (reference sequence). The V and J ends lost 8 bases and 8 bases respectively, with 7 bases between them.

The sample was PBMCs. The sequence was obtained from a middle-aged man in good health and CMV-seropositive. The chain uses TRBV19 and TRBJ1-3; no definite D call. The CDR3, as DNA: TGTGCCAGTTGGAGTGACACCATATATTTT. Its translation is CASWSDTIYF.